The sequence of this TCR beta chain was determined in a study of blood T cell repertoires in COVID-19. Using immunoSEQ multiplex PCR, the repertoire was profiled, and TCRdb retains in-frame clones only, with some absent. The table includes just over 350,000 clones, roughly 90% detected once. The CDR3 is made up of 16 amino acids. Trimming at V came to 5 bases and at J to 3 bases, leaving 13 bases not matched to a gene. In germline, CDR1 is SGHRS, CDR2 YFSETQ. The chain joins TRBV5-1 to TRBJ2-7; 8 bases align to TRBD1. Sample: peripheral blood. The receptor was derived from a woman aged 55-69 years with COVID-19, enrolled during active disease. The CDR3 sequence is CASRLSGGAIRYEQYF. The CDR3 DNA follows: TGCGCCAGCAGGTTATCAGGGGGCGCAATTCGCTACGAGCAGTACTTC.